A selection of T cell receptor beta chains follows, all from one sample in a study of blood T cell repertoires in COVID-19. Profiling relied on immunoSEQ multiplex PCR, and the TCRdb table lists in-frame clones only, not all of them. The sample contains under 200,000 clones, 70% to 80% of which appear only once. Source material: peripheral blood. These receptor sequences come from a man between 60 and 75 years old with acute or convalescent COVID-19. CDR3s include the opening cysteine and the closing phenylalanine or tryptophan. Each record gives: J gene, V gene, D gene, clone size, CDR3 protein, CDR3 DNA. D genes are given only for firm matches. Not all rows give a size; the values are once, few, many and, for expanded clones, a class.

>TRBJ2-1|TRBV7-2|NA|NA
CASSLASLFNNEQFF
TGTGCCAGCAGCTTAGCTAGCCTGTTCAACAATGAGCAGTTCTTC
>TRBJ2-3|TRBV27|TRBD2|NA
CASSLLAGVTDTQYF
TGTGCCAGCAGTTTACTAGCGGGGGTCACAGATACGCAGTATTTT
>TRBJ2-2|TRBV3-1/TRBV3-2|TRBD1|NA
CASSHGQGYTGELFF
TGTGCCAGCAGCCATGGACAGGGCTACACCGGGGAGCTGTTTTTT
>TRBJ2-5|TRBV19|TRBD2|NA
CASTPGGGAQETQYF
TGTGCCAGTACCCCGGGGGGGGGCGCACAAGAGACCCAGTACTTC
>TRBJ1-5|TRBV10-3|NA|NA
CAISGQFNQPQHF
TGTGCCATCAGTGGACAGTTCAATCAGCCCCAGCATTTT
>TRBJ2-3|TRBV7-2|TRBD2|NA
CASSLASTSGTYTDTQYF
TGTGCCAGCAGCTTAGCTTCGACTAGCGGTACCTACACAGATACGCAGTATTTT
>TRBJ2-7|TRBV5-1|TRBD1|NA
CASSLEGGRGEQYF
TGCGCCAGCAGCTTGGAAGGGGGCCGCGGCGAGCAGTACTTC
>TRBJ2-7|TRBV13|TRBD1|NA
CASSRQGHPVGEQYF
TGTGCCAGCAGCCGACAGGGGCATCCGGTGGGAGAGCAGTACTTC
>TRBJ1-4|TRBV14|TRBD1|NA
CASSQRDRNEKLFF
TGTGCCAGCAGCCAGAGGGACAGGAATGAAAAACTGTTTTTT
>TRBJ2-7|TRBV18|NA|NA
CASSPRRVTYEQYF
TGTGCCAGCTCACCTCGCAGGGTTACTTACGAGCAGTACTTC
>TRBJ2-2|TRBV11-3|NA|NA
CASSFSTGELFF
TGTGCCAGCAGCTTCAGTACCGGGGAGCTGTTTTTT
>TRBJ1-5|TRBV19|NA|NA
CASKWSLEGNQPQHF
TGTGCCAGTAAGTGGAGTCTTGAGGGCAATCAGCCCCAGCATTTT
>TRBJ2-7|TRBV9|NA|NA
CASSVGIAGFSYEQYF
TGTGCCAGCAGCGTAGGTATCGCGGGATTCAGCTACGAGCAGTACTTC
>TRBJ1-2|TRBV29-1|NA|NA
CSVEDVVGGAGYTF
TGCAGCGTTGAAGATGTCGTGGGGGGGGCTGGCTACACCTTC
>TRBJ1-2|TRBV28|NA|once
CASSPHGGGYGYTF
TGTGCCAGCAGCCCCCATGGGGGAGGCTATGGCTACACCTTC
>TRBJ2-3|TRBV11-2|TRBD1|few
CASSVTGGRSDTQYF
TGTGCCAGCAGCGTGACAGGGGGCAGGTCAGATACGCAGTATTTT
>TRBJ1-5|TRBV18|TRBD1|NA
CASSPGQGTIQPQHF
TGTGCCAGCTCTCCTGGACAGGGAACAATTCAGCCCCAGCATTTT
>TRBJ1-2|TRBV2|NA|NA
CASSDAGGGYGYTF
TGTGCCAGCAGTGATGCGGGCGGTGGCTATGGCTACACCTTC
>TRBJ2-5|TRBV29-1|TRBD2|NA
CSVGQGGETQYF
TGCAGCGTTGGGCAGGGAGGGGAGACCCAGTACTTC
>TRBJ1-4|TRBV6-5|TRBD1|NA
CASSRDRGSEKLFF
TGTGCCAGCAGTCGGGACAGGGGATCTGAAAAACTGTTTTTT
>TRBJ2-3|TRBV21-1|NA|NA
CASSKAGQGMGESTDTQYF
TGTGCCAGCAGCAAAGCGGGACAGGGGATGGGGGAAAGCACAGATACGCAGTATTTT
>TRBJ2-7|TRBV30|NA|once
CAWSPTDYEQYF
TGTGCCTGGAGCCCGACAGACTACGAGCAGTACTTC
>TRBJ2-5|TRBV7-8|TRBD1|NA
CASSTGTGGNQETQYF
TGTGCCAGCAGCACAGGGACAGGGGGCAACCAAGAGACCCAGTACTTC
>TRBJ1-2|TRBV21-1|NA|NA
CASSKGVRGYYGYTF
TGTGCCAGCAGCAAAGGCGTCAGGGGCTACTATGGCTACACCTTC
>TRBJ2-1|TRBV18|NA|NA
CASSPMADLNEQFF
TGTGCCAGCTCACCAATGGCAGATCTCAATGAGCAGTTCTTC
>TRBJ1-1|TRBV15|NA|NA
CATSSLGDTEAFF
TGTGCCACCAGCAGTTTAGGAGACACTGAAGCTTTCTTT
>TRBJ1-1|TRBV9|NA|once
CASSVTTEGTEAFF
TGTGCCAGCAGTGTGACCACGGAGGGGACTGAAGCTTTCTTT
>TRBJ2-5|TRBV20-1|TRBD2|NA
CSASGSSGGAWEETQYF
TGCAGTGCTAGTGGGTCTAGCGGGGGGGCGTGGGAAGAGACCCAGTACTTC
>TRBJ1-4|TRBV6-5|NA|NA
CASRGEANEKLFF
TGTGCCAGCAGGGGAGAGGCTAATGAAAAACTGTTTTTT
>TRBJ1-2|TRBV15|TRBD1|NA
CATSRDNRGPGGYTF
TGTGCCACCAGCAGAGACAACAGGGGCCCCGGAGGCTACACCTTC
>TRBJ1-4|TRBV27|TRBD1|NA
CASSPLTGFREKLFF
TGTGCCAGCAGTCCCTTGACAGGGTTTCGGGAAAAACTGTTTTTT
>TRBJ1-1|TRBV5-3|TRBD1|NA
CARSFNRGRNTEAFF
TGTGCCAGAAGCTTTAACAGGGGGCGGAACACTGAAGCTTTCTTT
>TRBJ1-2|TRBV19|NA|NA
CASTQLSRGSNYGYTF
TGTGCCAGTACCCAACTCAGCAGGGGTAGTAACTATGGCTACACCTTC
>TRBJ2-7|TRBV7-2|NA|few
CASSARVRTRDEQYF
TGTGCCAGCAGCGCGCGAGTCAGAACTAGGGACGAGCAGTACTTC
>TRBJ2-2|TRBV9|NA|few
CASSVEWGVKDTGELFF
TGTGCCAGCAGCGTAGAATGGGGGGTTAAGGACACCGGGGAGCTGTTTTTT
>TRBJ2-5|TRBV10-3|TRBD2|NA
CASNGGARETQYF
TGTGCCTCCAACGGGGGGGCCCGGGAGACCCAGTACTTC
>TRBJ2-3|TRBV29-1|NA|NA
CSVEDPLITDTQYF
TGCAGCGTTGAAGATCCGCTAATCACAGATACGCAGTATTTT
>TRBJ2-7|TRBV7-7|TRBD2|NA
CASSLGSGGSYEQYF
TGTGCTAGCAGCTTAGGTAGCGGGGGGAGCTACGAGCAGTACTTC
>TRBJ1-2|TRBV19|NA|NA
CASTTWGGYYGYTF
TGTGCCAGCACCACCTGGGGGGGCTACTATGGCTACACCTTC
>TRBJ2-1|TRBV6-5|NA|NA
CASSYSSAGHEQFF
TGTGCCAGCAGTTACTCCTCCGCGGGCCATGAGCAGTTCTTC
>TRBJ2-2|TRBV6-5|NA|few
CASSYRQGYTGELFF
TGTGCCAGCAGTTACCGCCAGGGTTACACCGGGGAGCTGTTTTTT
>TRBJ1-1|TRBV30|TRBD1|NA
CAWGQGPTEAFF
TGTGCCTGGGGACAGGGGCCCACTGAAGCTTTCTTT
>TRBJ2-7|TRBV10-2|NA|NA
CASSETGKDEQYF
TGCGCCAGCAGTGAGACAGGGAAGGACGAGCAGTACTTC